What follows is one T cell receptor (beta chain) and its context. Antigen: not known. TCRdb used MiXCR to reprocess the RT-PCR reads, holding one entry per CDR3 protein. The table includes about 520,000 distinct CDR3 sequences, 6.5% to 8% detected once. The data stem from a study of response to subunit inactivated influenza vaccine. Study-level findings and limits: With each seasonal influenza vaccination, the authors suggested, few new T cells are recruited.

With 5 bases removed from V and 0 bases from J, the gap between germline ends came to 14 bases. The CDR3 sequence is 15 residues long. Germline loops: CDR1 SGHAT, CDR2 FQNNGV. The rearrangement uses TRBV11-2 and TRBJ2-7, with D possibly matching TRBD2 (6 bases). The TCR originated in a man between 50 and 75 years old who received an inactivated influenza vaccine. The specimen was PBMCs from blood, collected about 23 months after vaccination. The CDR3 DNA is TGTGCCAGCAGCATCTGGGGTAGCGGCTCCTACGAGCAGTACTTC. This translates into CASSIWGSGSYEQYF.